Each of the 6 T cell receptor beta chains below was sequenced from the same sample in a study of Graves' ophthalmopathy and Graves' hyperthyroidism. From RNA, the CDR3 regions of TCR beta chains were amplified and sequenced. In the first round, RT-PCR was carried out with HTBI primers, and a multiplex PCR formed the second round. TCRdb analysed the multiplex PCR reads with MiXCR anew, one entry per CDR3 protein. The table records around 400,000 distinct CDR3 sequences, about 18% of them present only once. The sequencing sample was made of peripheral blood. Every receptor here comes from a woman aged 18-29 years with Graves' ophthalmopathy.

This clonotype was picked up a small number of times. This sequence joins TRBV9 and TRBJ2-2, with TRBD2 identical over 12 bases. Germline loops: CDR1 SGDLS, CDR2 YYNGEE. CDR3 length: 19 residues. The V gene end was trimmed by 4 bases and the J gene end by 4 bases; junction bases not matched to a gene: 14. CDR3 nucleotides: TGTGCCAGCAGCCCCACAGGACTAGCGGGAATTGGGGCCACCGGGGAGCTGTTTTTT. It yields the protein CASSPTGLAGIGATGELFF.

This clonotype was recorded many times. Relative to the germline gene, one junction end is altered; a read error may explain this. The rearrangement uses TRBV6-2 or TRBV6-3 and TRBJ1-1, with D perhaps TRBD1 (6 bases). The CDR3 runs 13 residues. Germline V CDR1 and CDR2: MNHEY, SVGEGT. CDR3 in amino acids: CVSSYLGGTEAFF. CDR3 bases: TGTGTCAGCAGTTACCTAGGGGGGACTGAAGCTTTCTTT.

In this sample, this clonotype turned up many times. The V call is TRBV28, the J call TRBJ1-6; D is unresolved. The CDR3 is 12 amino acids. The V end was cut by 8 bases, the J end by 1 base, with 3 bases between. Germline assignment: CDR1 MDHEN and CDR2 SYDVKM. Here the CDR3 reads CASESYNSPLHF. CDR3 in DNA: TGTGCCAGCGAATCCTATAATTCACCCCTCCACTTT.

This clonotype was counted many times. This rearrangement joins TRBV12-3 or TRBV12-4 to TRBJ2-2; perhaps TRBD2 as D (5 bases). The CDR3 runs to 13 residues. Between the trimmed V and J ends, which lost 3 bases and 6 bases, there was a span of 8 bases. CDR3 sequence: CASSFGVAGELFF. CDR3 DNA sequence: TGTGCCAGCAGTTTCGGGGTGGCCGGGGAGCTGTTTTTT.

The gene calls are TRBV20-1 and TRBJ1-2, with 8 positions matching TRBD1. CDR1 and CDR2 from the germline V gene are DFQATT and SNEGSKA (reference sequence). V lost 3 bases to trimming and J lost 0 bases; unmatched junction nucleotides: 9. This CDR3 comprises 16 residues. The CDR3: CSARDTGTGTNYGYTF. The CDR3 coding sequence is TGCAGTGCTAGGGATACCGGGACAGGTACTAACTATGGCTACACCTTC.

This clonotype was seen ten or more times. The DNA of the CDR3 is TGTGCCAGCTCGGGGTCTTACTTCGACACTGAAGCTTTCTTT. Its protein product is CASSGSYFDTEAFF. This chain connects TRBV12-3 or TRBV12-4 to TRBJ1-1; no clear D. The CDR3 is 14 amino acids. Trimming stripped 8 bases from V and 3 bases from J, with 16 bases between.